These 30 T cell receptor beta chains share one sample of origin, sequenced in a study of blood T cell repertoires in COVID-19. Repertoires were generated with immunoSEQ multiplex PCR, while TCRdb's copy carries only in-frame clones and drops some. The profile shows under 200,000 clones, approximately 90% of them singletons. The sequenced material came from peripheral blood. The receptors derive from a middle-aged man who had recovered from COVID-19.

The chain combines TRBV7-9 with TRBJ1-2, with 9 positions matching TRBD1. This CDR3 has 14 amino acids. CDR1 is SEHNR, CDR2 FQNEAQ, per germline (reference sequence). With 3 bases clipped from V and 8 bases from J, the junction kept 7 bases outside the gene matches. The CDR3 bases are TGTGCCAGCAGCTTGACAGGGGGATCGAACGGCTACACCTTC. It codes for CASSLTGGSNGYTF.

The CDR3 DNA reads as TGTGCCAGCAGTTACTCAGGGGGCTCAGATACGCAGTATTTT. It is translated as CASSYSGGSDTQYF. V gene TRBV27 combines with J gene TRBJ2-3, with 8 bases identical to TRBD1. The ends lost 4 bases at V and 4 bases at J; junction bases unmatched: 4. This CDR3 has 14 residues. The V gene's germline CDR1 is MNHEY and CDR2 SMNVEV (reference sequence).

The gene calls are TRBV29-1 and TRBJ2-1; TRBD2 matches 15 bases. Trimming cost V 3 bases and J 0 bases; bases outside gene matches: 9. Germline loops: CDR1 SQVTM, CDR2 ANQGSEA. The CDR3 length is 19 residues. CDR3 coding DNA: TGCAGCGTTGATCCCCCGGGACTAGCGGGAGGTCGCTCCTACAATGAGCAGTTCTTC. This translates into CSVDPPGLAGGRSYNEQFF.

The chain joins TRBV28 to TRBJ2-7, with TRBD1 matching over 9 bases. The CDR3 runs to 14 residues. Germline V CDR1 and CDR2: MDHEN, SYDVKM. The junction had 9 bases not matched to a gene; V was cut back by 5 bases and J by 7 bases. CDR3 region: CASSPTGTGREQYF. CDR3 DNA: TGTGCCAGCAGTCCCACCGGGACAGGGAGGGAGCAGTACTTC.

This chain uses TRBV4-3 with TRBJ2-2, with D possibly TRBD1 on 6 matching bases. CDR3 length equals 15 residues. Germline CDR1 LGHNA, CDR2 YSLEER. Trimming cost V 0 bases and J 1 base, with 6 bases left between them. CDR3 region: CASSQETGNTGELFF. CDR3 nucleotide sequence: TGCGCCAGCAGCCAAGAGACAGGGAACACCGGGGAGCTGTTTTTT.

The chain is built from TRBV6-5 and TRBJ1-1; 11 bases map to TRBD1. This CDR3 has 16 amino acids. Germline V CDR1 and CDR2: MNHEY, SVGAGI. V gave up 4 bases and J gave up 4 bases; unmatched junction bases: 8. The CDR3 loop reads CASSSLGQGAFTEAFF. In DNA form, the CDR3 reads TGTGCCAGCAGTTCCCTAGGACAGGGGGCTTTCACTGAAGCTTTCTTT.

This clone was counted many times. The V gene is TRBV13, the J gene TRBJ1-1; D is undetermined. CDR3 length equals 16 residues. In germline, CDR1 is PRHDT, CDR2 FYEKMQ (reference sequence). V lost 2 bases, J lost 0 bases, and 13 bases lay in between. CDR3 in amino acids: CASSLKVTALNTEAFF. Written as DNA, the CDR3 is TGTGCCAGCAGCTTAAAGGTCACAGCTTTGAACACTGAAGCTTTCTTT.

This chain joins TRBV30 and TRBJ2-5; 13 positions agree with TRBD2. V gave up 1 base and J gave up 3 bases; unmatched junction bases: 5. The CDR3 loop spans 16 amino acids. In germline, CDR1 is GTSNPN, CDR2 SVGIG (reference sequence). In nucleotides, the CDR3 is TGTGCCTGGAGTGCATCGGGACTAGCGGGGAAAGAGACCCAGTACTTC. Translation gives CAWSASGLAGKETQYF.

The chain joins TRBV7-2 to TRBJ2-7, with 8 nucleotides matching TRBD1. CDR1 and CDR2 from the germline V gene are SGHTA and FQGNSA. After removal of 8 bases from V and 6 bases from J, the junction contained 12 bases not matched to a gene. The CDR3 has 14 amino acids. Here the CDR3 reads CASGSIGQGSEQYF. The DNA for the CDR3 is TGTGCCAGCGGCTCCATCGGACAGGGCTCCGAGCAGTACTTC.

This chain joins TRBV5-8 and TRBJ2-7; 9 bases agree with TRBD1. Germline lookup yields CDR1 SGHTS and CDR2 YDEGEE. The CDR3 contains 15 residues. The V and J ends lost 4 bases and 1 base, in that order; junction bases with no gene match: 6. The CDR3, as DNA: TGTGCCAGCAGCCGCGGACAGGGGAGGTCCTACGAGCAGTACTTC. Translating gives CASSRGQGRSYEQYF.

The J gene is TRBJ2-3, the V gene TRBV28, with 8 positions matching TRBD1. This CDR3 comprises 13 residues. V lost 5 bases and J lost 4; bases outside the gene matches: 2. Germline V gene lookup returns CDR1 MDHEN and CDR2 SYDVKM. Here the CDR3 DNA reads TGTGCCAGCAGTAAGACAGGGGCAGATACGCAGTATTTT. Translation gives CASSKTGADTQYF.

The rearrangement joins TRBV5-6 to TRBJ2-3, with D tentatively TRBD2 (5 bases). The CDR3 spans 17 residues. Per the germline V gene, CDR1 is SGHDT and CDR2 is YYEEEE. The V gene lost 0 bases and the J gene lost 9 bases, with 23 bases spanning the gap. The CDR3 loop is CASSLGASGVFVSTQYF. The CDR3 nucleotides read TGTGCCAGCAGCTTGGGCGCCAGCGGAGTCTTTGTAAGCACGCAGTATTTT.

The chain links TRBV3-1 (or the pseudogene TRBV3-2) to TRBJ2-6; D gene unclear. Germline V gives CDR1 LGHDT, CDR2 YNNKEL (reference sequence). The CDR3 has 16 residues. V was clipped by 1 base and J by 1 base, with 8 bases between them. The DNA of the CDR3 is TGTGCCAGCAGCCAAGGCCACCAGTCTGGGGCCAACGTCCTGACTTTC. Amino acids: CASSQGHQSGANVLTF.

This clone was detected a few times. The chain recombines TRBV5-1 with TRBJ2-2, with TRBD2 matching over 8 bases. CDR1 and CDR2 from the germline V gene are SGHRS and YFSETQ. V trimming: 2 bases; J trimming: 3 bases; junction bases outside the gene matches: 3. This CDR3 has 15 residues. The chain's CDR3 is CASSFPGGYTGELFF. DNA of the CDR3: TGCGCCAGCAGCTTCCCGGGAGGGTACACCGGGGAGCTGTTTTTT. The full variable domain, in which reference TRBV5-1 and TRBJ2-2 provide the parts outside the CDR3, is KAGVTQTPRYLIKTRGQQVTLSCSPISGHRSVSWYQQTPGQGLQFLFEYFSETQRNKGNFPGRFSGRQFSNSRSEMNVSTLELGDSALYLCASSFPGGYTGELFFGEGSRLTVL.

J is TRBJ2-5 and V is TRBV7-2; possibly TRBD2 for D (5 bases). The germline gives CDR1 SGHTA, CDR2 FQGNSA. This CDR3 region has 14 residues. V was cut by 2 bases and J by 2 bases, with 9 bases left in between. CDR3 DNA: TGTGCCAGCAGCTTAACGGGGATTCAAGAGACCCAGTACTTC. Translated, it gives CASSLTGIQETQYF.

With regard to this clone: Other DNA sequences from this sample encode an identical CDR3 as well. This rearrangement joins TRBV19 to TRBJ1-5; 8 nucleotides match TRBD1. Per germline, CDR1 LNHDA and CDR2 SQIVND (reference sequence). V shed 6 bases and J 0 bases; nucleotides not matched to a gene: 7. The CDR3 length is 16 residues. Written as DNA, the CDR3 is TGTGCCAGTAGCAGAGACAGGGGCTATAGCAATCAGCCCCAGCATTTT. The encoded protein is CASSRDRGYSNQPQHF.

The genes are TRBV28 and TRBJ1-3; D gene unclear. The germline gives CDR1 MDHEN, CDR2 SYDVKM. Trimming left V 7 bases short and J 0 bases short, with 10 bases between. The CDR3 loop spans 14 amino acids. CDR3 in DNA: TGTGCCAGCACCCTACGTAGCTCTGGAAACACCATATATTTT. This codes for CASTLRSSGNTIYF.

The V call is TRBV7-8, the J call TRBJ2-7, with TRBD2 matching 13 bases. From germline, CDR1 is SGHVS and CDR2 FQNEAQ. The CDR3 consists of 20 residues. The J segment lost 2 bases and the V segment lost 4 bases, leaving 17 bases of the junction unmatched. The CDR3 spells CASSSRRTAGTSGAAYEQYF. Written as DNA, the CDR3 is TGTGCCAGCAGCTCCCGGCGCACAGCCGGGACTAGCGGGGCTGCCTACGAGCAGTACTTC.

This clone has only a few counts. The V and J genes are TRBV5-8 and TRBJ1-1; D gene ambiguous. The germline V gene has CDR1 SGHTS and CDR2 YDEGEE. With 2 bases removed from V and 6 bases from J, the gap between germline ends came to 8 bases. The CDR3 contains 12 residues. The CDR3 DNA sequence: TGTGCCAGCAGCTTCAATACGGCTGAAGCTTTCTTT. It translates to CASSFNTAEAFF.

The V gene is TRBV11-2, the J gene TRBJ1-1; TRBD1 is a possible D gene (5 bases). Per the germline V gene, CDR1 is SGHAT and CDR2 is FQNNGV. The V end lost 3 bases, the J end lost 10 bases, and 12 bases lay between the germline ends. The CDR3 covers 12 residues. The CDR3 protein is CASSFMGGVAFF. The CDR3 DNA is TGTGCCAGCAGCTTTATGGGGGGAGTAGCTTTCTTT. The variable domain in full, completed from reference TRBV11-2 and TRBJ1-1, reads EAGVAQSPRYKIIEKRQSVAFWCNPISGHATLYWYQQILGQGPKLLIQFQNNGVVDDSQLPKDRFSAERLKGVDSTLKIQPAKLEDSAVYLCASSFMGGVAFFGQGTRLTVV.

The CDR3 loop is CAWSVGANNEQFF. DNA of the CDR3: TGTGCCTGGAGTGTGGGGGCAAACAATGAGCAGTTCTTC. The chain couples TRBV30 to TRBJ2-1; D might be TRBD1 (6 bases). The V end lost 0 bases, the J end lost 5 bases, and 8 bases lay between the germline ends. The CDR3 has 13 residues. Germline V lookup: CDR1 GTSNPN, CDR2 SVGIG (reference sequence).

This clone appeared a single time. This sequence joins TRBV9 and TRBJ2-3, with a possible D match to TRBD2 (5 bases). CDR3 length equals 16 residues. V lost 0 bases to trimming and J lost 3 bases, with 14 bases between them. CDR1 and CDR2 (germline): SGDLS, YYNGEE. In DNA form, the CDR3 reads TGTGCCAGCAGCGTAGCTAGCCTGGATAAGACAGATACGCAGTATTTT. Translating it yields CASSVASLDKTDTQYF.

The chain combines TRBV6-5 with TRBJ1-6; 9 nucleotides line up with TRBD1. Losses at the gene ends were 2 bases for V and 10 bases for J; bases not matched to a gene: 9. The germline V gene has CDR1 MNHEY and CDR2 SVGAGI. The CDR3 spans 16 residues. CDR3 bases: TGTGCCAGCAGTTACCGGTCAACAGGGGGCGCATCACCCCTCCACTTT. It encodes CASSYRSTGGASPLHF.

The table lists this clone with a count of one. V gene TRBV12-3 or TRBV12-4 combines with J gene TRBJ2-1; D is perhaps TRBD1 (6 bases). Trimming pared 6 bases from V and 7 bases from J, leaving 13 bases between. CDR3 size: 13 residues. CDR3 sequence: CASSGAGANEQFF. Here the CDR3 DNA reads TGTGCCAGCAGCGGGGCAGGGGCTAATGAGCAGTTCTTC.

The chain has TRBV18 and TRBJ1-2; tentatively, D is TRBD1 (6 bases). The germline V gene has CDR1 KGHSH and CDR2 LQKENI. V lost 4 bases to trimming and J lost 3 bases, with 15 bases between them. The CDR3 is 15 amino acids. The CDR3 region is CASSRMDSQYYGYTF. As DNA, the CDR3 is TGTGCCAGCTCACGGATGGACAGTCAATACTATGGCTACACCTTC.

The chain combines TRBV9 with TRBJ1-2, with 8 bases aligning to TRBD1. V lost 1 base to trimming and J lost 8 bases; unmatched junction nucleotides: 7. This CDR3 has 14 amino acids. Per germline, CDR1 SGDLS and CDR2 YYNGEE. The CDR3 loop reads CASSVLAGGEGYTF. The CDR3 bases are TGTGCCAGCAGCGTACTTGCAGGGGGCGAGGGCTACACCTTC.

The V and J genes are TRBV6-6 and TRBJ2-4; 10 positions match TRBD1. The germline V gene encodes CDR1 MNHNY and CDR2 SVGAGI (reference sequence). Trimming took 6 bases from V and 5 from J; bases not matched to a gene: 4. The CDR3 runs 14 residues. CDR3 bases: TGTGCCAGCAGCCGCGGGACAGGGGAAAACATTCAGTACTTC. This codes for CASSRGTGENIQYF.

This clone occurred once. The CDR3 DNA sequence: TGTGCCAGCAGTTTTCGGGACAGGCACCAAGAGACCCAGTACTTC. The encoded protein is CASSFRDRHQETQYF. The chain recombines TRBV28 with TRBJ2-5; 8 positions agree with TRBD1. The CDR3 is made up of 15 amino acids. CDR1 and CDR2 from the germline V gene are MDHEN and SYDVKM. The V gene end was trimmed by 3 bases and the J gene end by 0 bases; junction bases not matched to a gene: 3.

The rearrangement joins TRBV6-5 to TRBJ1-6, with TRBD1 as a possible D gene (6 bases). Germline V lookup: CDR1 MNHEY, CDR2 SVGAGI. Trimming shortened V by 6 bases and J by 0 bases, and 6 bases separated the two germline ends. This CDR3 is built from 14 residues. CDR3: CASRDSSYNSPLHF. The CDR3 nucleotides are TGTGCCAGCAGGGACAGCTCCTATAATTCACCCCTCCACTTT.

This chain joins TRBV27 and TRBJ2-2; TRBD2 matches 7 bases. The V gene's germline CDR1 is MNHEY and CDR2 SMNVEV (reference sequence). Trimming took 5 bases from V and 5 from J; bases not matched to a gene: 17. CDR3 length: 18 amino acids. CDR3 region: CASSPRLGGLPPTGELFF. The CDR3 DNA reads TGTGCCAGCAGTCCCAGACTCGGGGGACTACCACCAACCGGGGAGCTGTTTTTT.